The 9 T cell receptor beta chains below come from one sample, sequenced in a study of PD-1 blockade in classical Hodgkin lymphoma. Every one of the patients relapsed after autologous stem cell transplantation (brentuximab vedotin exposure was variable). The authors purified CD4+ T cells from thawed PBMCs by magnetic negative selection. Clones were sequenced by immunoSEQ multiplex PCR, and TCRdb holds only the in-frame ones, with some missing. This table has 7,000 to 8,000 clones, approximately 77% appearing once. The sample here was CD4+ T cells from blood, taken at baseline. Source of these receptors: a human donor with classical Hodgkin lymphoma.

This chain joins TRBV15 and TRBJ1-2; TRBD1 agrees at 11 bases. Unmatched junction bases numbered 7, after V lost 0 bases and J lost 7 bases. CDR3 length: 16 residues. CDR1 is LNHNV and CDR2 is YYDKDF in the germline V gene (reference sequence). CDR3 residues: CATSRDRDRGLGGYTF. CDR3 nucleotide sequence: TGTGCCACCAGCAGAGATCGGGACAGGGGGTTGGGTGGCTACACCTTC.

The V call is TRBV7-2, the J call TRBJ2-1, with D perhaps TRBD2 (5 bases). Germline loops: CDR1 SGHTA, CDR2 FQGNSA. The CDR3 totals 15 residues. V was trimmed by 1 base and J by 8 bases, leaving 15 bases between them. The CDR3 nucleotides are TGTGCCAGCAGCTTAGGTCTAGCTGGGTATTATGAGCAGTTCTTC. Translation: CASSLGLAGYYEQFF.

This chain connects TRBV19 to TRBJ2-2; D remains ambiguous. The germline CDR1 and CDR2 sequences are LNHDA and SQIVND (reference sequence). Deletions cut 3 bases from V and 0 bases from J, with 5 bases between. This CDR3 has 14 residues. CDR3 sequence reads: CASSINSNTGELFF. The CDR3 DNA follows: TGTGCCAGTAGTATTAACTCGAACACCGGGGAGCTGTTTTTT.

This chain connects TRBV7-3 to TRBJ2-3, with 9 bases aligning to TRBD2. J gave up 6 bases and V 5 bases, and 6 bases lay outside the gene matches. The germline CDR1 and CDR2 sequences are SGHTA and FQGTGA. There are 14 residues in the CDR3. CDR3 sequence (DNA): TGTGCCAGCAGCCGAATTAGCGGGGGTGATACGCAGTATTTT. The encoded protein is CASSRISGGDTQYF.

This clone was observed a handful of times. This rearrangement joins TRBV19 to TRBJ1-5; 7 bases agree with TRBD1. The V and J ends lost 5 bases and 11 bases, in that order; junction bases with no gene match: 6. Per germline, CDR1 LNHDA and CDR2 SQIVND (reference sequence). CDR3 length equals 12 residues. CDR3 DNA: TGTGCCAGTAGTGTGCCAGACAGGGCCCAGCATTTT. Translating it yields CASSVPDRAQHF.

This chain links TRBV10-3 with TRBJ1-1; D gene unclear. Trimming took off 8 bases at V and 4 bases at J, with 11 bases between the two ends. The V gene's germline CDR1 is ENHRY and CDR2 SYGVKD. There are 12 residues in the CDR3. CDR3 in amino acids: CAIGPISTEAFF. The CDR3 DNA sequence: TGTGCCATCGGGCCCATTTCCACTGAAGCTTTCTTT.

V is TRBV6-5 and J is TRBJ2-7; D possibly corresponds to TRBD2 (5 bases). This CDR3 has 14 amino acids. The V and J ends lost 5 bases and 1 base respectively, with 12 bases between them. Per germline, CDR1 MNHEY and CDR2 SVGAGI. The CDR3 bases are TGTGCCAGCAGTACTAGACGCGTATCCTACGAGCAGTACTTC. Translating it yields CASSTRRVSYEQYF.

This clone was picked up one time. The chain employs TRBV18 and TRBJ2-1; 10 positions match TRBD1. Germline V lookup: CDR1 KGHSH, CDR2 LQKENI. This CDR3 region has 16 residues. V lost 6 bases and J lost 7; bases outside the gene matches: 12. CDR3 residues: CASSRTGTGVLNEQFF. The CDR3 DNA follows: TGTGCCAGCTCGCGAACCGGGACAGGGGTTTTGAATGAGCAGTTCTTC.

The V call is TRBV5-1, the J call TRBJ2-1; possible D gene TRBD1, 6 bases. CDR1 and CDR2 (germline): SGHRS, YFSETQ. V dropped 2 bases and J dropped 9 bases, with 12 bases sitting between them. CDR3 size: 13 residues. CDR3 bases: TGCGCCAGCAGCTTTCTAGGGGGTTTTGAGCAGTTCTTC. Translated: CASSFLGGFEQFF.